This T cell receptor beta chain was sequenced during a study of blood T cells in healthy people across ages. For the second PCR, which ran for roughly 7 to 11 cycles, a sample-barcoded 5' primer and a J-beta primer mix were used. TCRdb re-analysed the 5' RACE reads in MiXCR, keeping a single row per CDR3 protein. This sample has about 620,000 distinct CDR3 sequences; around 20% occur once, and the top ten carry approximately 3.6%. Study results and caveats: Reliance upon unsorted PBMCs precluded definitive naive versus antigen-experienced comparison.

The table lists this clonotype with a few counts. Its antigen is not identified. This CDR3 region has 14 residues. CDR1 and CDR2 (germline): SQVTM, ANQGSEA. This clonotype was sampled from a man between 65 and 85 years old in good health. Material for sequencing was blood. The rearrangement links TRBV29-1 to TRBJ2-5, with a weak D call TRBD1 (6 bases). The last part of the DNA fits TRBJ2-7 better; the J call may be wrong. The CDR3 DNA sequence: TGCAGCGTTTTAGGGGGATCACAGCGATACGAGCAGTACTTC. Translating gives CSVLGGSQRYEQYF.